The 17 T cell receptor beta chains reported below all come from one sample, sequenced in a study of T cells after yellow fever vaccination (dated by TCRdb to between 2018 and 2020). Explained via the paper, the treatment or condition label denotes: live attenuated yellow fever vaccine strain. The library came from 5' RACE. TCRdb lists the instrument as Illumina NovaSeq 6000. TCRdb trimmed public reads at Q25 via fastp, called clones via MiXCR and kept in-frame beta chains. CDR3 protein sequences are deduplicated, and each keeps its most common genes and DNA. This sample holds 250,000 to 400,000 distinct CDR3 sequences; approximately 4.3% were observed only once. The ten biggest clones cover less than 20% of the sample. The sequenced sample was PBMCs, obtained 15 days after the yellow fever booster vaccination. The receptor source for this set is a man aged 18 to 29 who received the YFV17D yellow fever vaccine.

This clonotype was found many times. The chain links TRBV7-9 to TRBJ2-1; D is possibly TRBD2 (5 bases). Germline assignment: CDR1 SEHNR and CDR2 FQNEAQ (reference sequence). Deletions cut 5 bases from V and 4 bases from J, with 15 bases between. This CDR3 contains 15 residues. The CDR3 region is CASSARTSSYNEQFF. CDR3 sequence (DNA): TGTGCCAGCAGCGCCAGGACTTCTTCGTACAATGAGCAGTTCTTC.

This clonotype was seen a few times. The J gene is TRBJ2-7, the V gene TRBV25-1, with D possibly matching TRBD1 (6 bases). Germline CDR1 MGHDK, CDR2 SYGVNS. CDR3 size: 14 residues. V was cut by 4 bases and J by 2 bases, with 12 bases left in between. CDR3 sequence reads: CASSGPDSPYEQYV. The DNA of the CDR3 is TGTGCCAGCAGTGGCCCGGACAGCCCCTACGAGCAGTACGTC.

This clonotype has at least ten counts. The chain is built from TRBV12-3 or TRBV12-4 and TRBJ1-6; D gene unclear. The CDR3 is made up of 12 amino acids. Trimming removed 7 bases from V and 8 bases from J, with 9 bases in between. CDR3 DNA: TGTGCCAGCAACTCGGGTCATTCACCCCTCCACTTT. As protein: CASNSGHSPLHF.

The chain carries TRBV7-3 and TRBJ2-3, with D tentatively TRBD1 (6 bases). This CDR3 has 16 residues. The ends were cut back, 3 bases at V and 0 bases at J, with 13 bases in the middle. Germline V lookup: CDR1 SGHTA, CDR2 FQGTGA. The CDR3 here is CASSFGGPRSTDTQYF. The CDR3 DNA is TGTGCCAGCAGCTTTGGGGGCCCACGGAGCACAGATACGCAGTATTTT.

This clonotype turned up a few times. The rearrangement uses TRBV2 and TRBJ1-1; D is unresolved. The CDR3 has 14 amino acids. The V end lost 3 bases, the J end lost 4 bases, and 12 bases lay between the germline ends. In germline, CDR1 is SNHLY, CDR2 FYNNEI. CDR3 protein: CASSDKVEGTEAFF. The CDR3 bases are TGTGCCAGCAGTGATAAGGTCGAAGGCACTGAAGCTTTCTTT.

This clonotype was picked up many times. The chain carries TRBV6-5 and TRBJ2-7; D remains ambiguous. Trimming took 4 bases from V and 2 from J, leaving 6 bases between them. The germline gives CDR1 MNHEY, CDR2 SVGAGI. This CDR3 contains 12 residues. The CDR3 loop reads CASSSQTYEQYF. Written as DNA, the CDR3 is TGTGCCAGCAGTTCACAGACCTACGAGCAGTACTTC.

This clonotype has a handful of counts. The chain is built from TRBV12-3 or TRBV12-4 and TRBJ1-2; a weak D match, TRBD1 (6 bases). This CDR3 spans 13 amino acids. Trimming shortened V by 8 bases and J by 0 bases, and 10 bases separated the two germline ends. The CDR3 protein is CASGRQANYGYTF. CDR3 nucleotide sequence: TGTGCCAGCGGTCGACAGGCTAACTATGGCTACACCTTC.

At least ten counts were recorded for this clonotype. The chain has TRBV7-2 and TRBJ2-2, with D possibly matching TRBD2 (7 bases). This CDR3 region has 17 residues. V was cut by 1 base and J by 3 bases, with 15 bases left in between. Per the germline V gene, CDR1 is SGHTA and CDR2 is FQGNSA. This chain's CDR3 is CASSLVSGGRYTGELFF. In nucleotides, the CDR3 is TGTGCCAGCAGCTTAGTCTCGGGGGGCAGATACACCGGGGAGCTGTTTTTT.

V usage is TRBV7-2 and J usage is TRBJ1-2; 7 bases align to TRBD1. The trim removed 7 bases at V and 4 bases at J, leaving 9 bases unmatched. The CDR3 loop spans 14 amino acids. Germline values: CDR1 SGHTA, CDR2 FQGNSA. CDR3 DNA sequence: TGTGCCAGCACGAGACAGGGAGGCGTCTATGGCTACACCTTC. It encodes CASTRQGGVYGYTF.

Only one count was recorded for this clonotype. This may be a read error, as it is one base from a much larger clone. This chain links TRBV7-9 with TRBJ2-3, with a possible D match to TRBD1 (5 bases). Germline CDR1 is SEHNR and CDR2 is FQNEAQ (reference sequence). This CDR3 has 13 amino acids. CDR3 in amino acids: CASSSGATDTEYF. The CDR3 DNA follows: TGTGCCAGCAGCTCTGGGGCCACAGATACGGAGTATTTT.

V usage is TRBV7-8 and J usage is TRBJ2-3; 10 bases match TRBD1. The CDR3 is 18 amino acids. Germline assignment: CDR1 SGHVS and CDR2 FQNEAQ. V shed 1 base, J shed 2 bases, and the junction held 9 bases outside the gene matches. As DNA, the CDR3 is TGTGCCAGCAGCTTAGACTTCGGGACAGGGGAAGCCACAGATACGCAGTATTTT. Translating it yields CASSLDFGTGEATDTQYF.

This clonotype was observed a few times. The chain carries TRBV28 and TRBJ2-3, with D perhaps given as TRBD1 or TRBD2 (5 bases each). The CDR3 runs 14 residues. The germline V gene encodes CDR1 MDHEN and CDR2 SYDVKM. V lost 6 bases and J lost 9, with 19 bases in between. For the CDR3, the DNA is TGTGCCAGCAGCTCCGGGGCCCCTCGACCGACGCAGTATTTT. Translation gives CASSSGAPRPTQYF.

The table lists this clonotype with many counts. This sequence joins TRBV13 and TRBJ2-6; a weak D match, TRBD2 (5 bases). CDR1 and CDR2 (germline): PRHDT, FYEKMQ (reference sequence). The CDR3 sequence is 16 residues long. Trimming took off 1 base at V and 0 bases at J, with 7 bases between the two ends. CDR3 region: CASSLAGFSGANVLTF. CDR3 nucleotide sequence: TGTGCCAGCAGCTTAGCGGGGTTCTCTGGGGCCAACGTCCTGACTTTC.

In its sample, this clonotype was seen a few times. The chain recombines TRBV20-1 with TRBJ1-6; 9 positions agree with TRBD1. This CDR3 is built from 14 residues. With 1 base clipped from V and 8 bases from J, the junction kept 3 bases outside the gene matches. Germline lookup yields CDR1 DFQATT and CDR2 SNEGSKA (reference sequence). Here the CDR3 reads CSARGDREYSPLHF. In nucleotides, the CDR3 is TGCAGTGCTAGAGGGGACAGGGAGTATTCACCCCTCCACTTT.

This clonotype came up a few times. The gene calls are TRBV6-5 and TRBJ2-5; 9 bases line up with TRBD1. The CDR3 is 16 residues long. With V trimmed by 2 bases and J by 4 bases, 8 bases remained unmatched. Per germline, CDR1 MNHEY and CDR2 SVGAGI. CDR3 amino acids: CASSYRTGERPETQYF. The CDR3 bases are TGTGCCAGCAGTTACCGGACAGGGGAGAGGCCAGAGACCCAGTACTTC.

This chain links TRBV7-9 with TRBJ1-3; no firm D call. CDR3 length equals 13 residues. Germline assignment: CDR1 SEHNR and CDR2 FQNEAQ (reference sequence). V was cut by 6 bases and J by 0 bases, with 6 bases left in between. This CDR3 reads CASRESSGNTIYF. The CDR3 coding sequence is TGTGCCAGCAGGGAATCCTCTGGAAACACCATATATTTT.

Ten or more counts support this clonotype. The V call is TRBV10-3, the J call TRBJ1-1; tentatively, D is TRBD1 (5 bases). The V gene lost 10 bases and the J gene lost 5 bases, with 14 bases spanning the gap. Germline V gene data show CDR1 as ENHRY and CDR2 as SYGVKD. This CDR3 region has 12 residues. The CDR3 sequence is CATRLEGTEAFF. DNA for the CDR3: TGTGCCACCCGCCTGGAGGGGACTGAAGCTTTCTTT.